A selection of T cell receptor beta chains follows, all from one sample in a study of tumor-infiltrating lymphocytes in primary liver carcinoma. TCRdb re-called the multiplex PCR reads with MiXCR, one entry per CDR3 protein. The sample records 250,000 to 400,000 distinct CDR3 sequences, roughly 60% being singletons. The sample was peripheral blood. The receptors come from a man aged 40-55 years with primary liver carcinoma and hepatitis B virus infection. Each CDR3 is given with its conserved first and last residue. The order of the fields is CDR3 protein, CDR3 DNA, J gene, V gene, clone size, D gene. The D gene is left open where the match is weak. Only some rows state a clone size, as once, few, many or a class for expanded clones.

CASSFPARSYEQYF | TGTGCCAGCAGTTTCCCGGCGCGATCCTACGAGCAGTACTTC | TRBJ2-7 | TRBV12-3/TRBV12-4 | many | -
CASSSPTADYDYTF | TGCGCCAGCAGCTCCCCCACCGCGGACTATGACTACACCTTC | TRBJ1-2 | TRBV4-1 | - | -
CSDLRQGSTGELFF | TGCAGCGACCTAAGACAGGGGAGTACCGGGGAGCTGTTTTTT | TRBJ2-2 | TRBV29-1 | - | TRBD1
CAWSVSGSDTEAFF | TGTGCCTGGAGTGTATCGGGGTCCGACACTGAAGCTTTCTTT | TRBJ1-1 | TRBV30 | few | -
CASSQAGRGSGANVLTF | TGCGCCAGCAGCCAGGCAGGGCGAGGGTCTGGGGCCAACGTCCTGACTTTC | TRBJ2-6 | TRBV4-3 | few | -
CAIGLAGGPSTGTQYF | TGTGCCATTGGGCTAGCGGGAGGCCCTAGCACAGGTACGCAGTATTTT | TRBJ2-3 | TRBV10-3 | - | TRBD2
CATPGSYEQYF | TGTGCCACCCCGGGGAGCTACGAGCAGTACTTC | TRBJ2-7 | TRBV7-9 | - | -
CASSLAPGGGYTF | TGTGCCAGCAGCTTGGCCCCGGGGGGGGGCTACACCTTC | TRBJ1-2 | TRBV5-5 | many | -
CASRSLVAPEAFF | TGTGCCAGCAGGAGCCTCGTTGCCCCTGAAGCTTTCTTT | TRBJ1-1 | TRBV6-5 | many | -
CASSSGQGKDTQYF | TGTGCCAGCAGTTCGGGACAGGGGAAGGATACGCAGTATTTT | TRBJ2-3 | TRBV28 | - | TRBD1
CASGAPSGRAIPGELFF | TGCGCCAGCGGTGCCCCTAGCGGGAGGGCGATCCCCGGGGAGCTGTTTTTT | TRBJ2-2 | TRBV10-2 | few | TRBD2
CANSSGGAGQPQHF | TGTGCCAACAGCAGCGGGGGGGCAGGTCAGCCCCAGCATTTT | TRBJ1-5 | TRBV5-5 | - | -
CASSLDGSRGYTF | TGTGCCAGCAGCTTAGATGGGTCCAGGGGCTACACCTTC | TRBJ1-2 | TRBV7-9 | many | -
CASMTGIFGNTIYF | TGTGCCAGCATGACAGGAATCTTTGGAAACACCATATATTTT | TRBJ1-3 | TRBV12-3/TRBV12-4 | - | -
CAYSPGFEGNEQFF | TGTGCCTACAGCCCTGGGTTTGAGGGCAATGAGCAGTTCTTC | TRBJ2-1 | TRBV11-3 | - | -
CASSVRDGYVYTF | TGTGCCAGCAGTGTCCGGGACGGCTATGTCTACACCTTC | TRBJ1-2 | TRBV28 | - | -
CASSLVTGGGGEYFF | TGTGCCAGCAGCTTAGTAACAGGGGGAGGTGGTGAGTACTTCTTC | TRBJ2-1 | TRBV11-1 | - | TRBD1
CASSHWGPTDTQYF | TGTGCCAGCAGCCACTGGGGCCCCACAGATACGCAGTATTTT | TRBJ2-3 | TRBV4-2 | many | -
CASSLLGGRANNEQFF | TGTGCCAGCAGCCTCCTAGGCGGGAGGGCTAACAATGAGCAGTTCTTC | TRBJ2-1 | TRBV7-9 | - | TRBD2
CASSADSRQADTQYF | TGTGCCAGCAGCGCGGACTCGCGGCAGGCAGATACGCAGTATTTT | TRBJ2-3 | TRBV5-6 | few | -
CAWSSSPNQPQHF | TGTGCCTGGAGTAGTTCCCCCAATCAGCCCCAGCATTTT | TRBJ1-5 | TRBV30 | few | -
CVSSYCQREQFF | TGTGTCAGCAGTTACTGTCAACGTGAGCAGTTCTTC | TRBJ2-1 | TRBV6-2/TRBV6-3 | - | -
CASSRGYRQPQHF | TGTGCCAGCAGCCGGGGGTATCGGCAGCCCCAGCATTTT | TRBJ1-5 | TRBV11-2 | - | -
CASSQSGTGGEKLFF | TGCGCCAGCAGCCAGAGCGGGACAGGGGGTGAAAAACTGTTTTTT | TRBJ1-4 | TRBV4-1 | many | TRBD1
CASSIGQDRVHEQFF | TGTGCCAGTAGTATCGGGCAGGACAGGGTGCATGAGCAGTTCTTC | TRBJ2-1 | TRBV19 | few | TRBD1
CASSQVASGQETQYF | TGCGCCAGCAGCCAAGTGGCTAGCGGACAAGAGACCCAGTACTTC | TRBJ2-5 | TRBV4-3 | - | TRBD2
CASSGLWDQETQYF | TGTGCCAGCAGTGGTCTTTGGGACCAAGAGACCCAGTACTTC | TRBJ2-5 | TRBV6-2/TRBV6-3 | many | -
CASGYSLRERFF | TGTGCCAGCGGTTACTCTCTACGTGAGCGGTTCTTC | TRBJ2-1 | TRBV6-2/TRBV6-3 | - | -
CASSEQGGALLNQPQHF | TGTGCCAGCAGTGAACAAGGGGGGGCCCTACTCAATCAGCCCCAGCATTTT | TRBJ1-5 | TRBV6-1 | many | -
CASSLGQGGNTEAFF | TGTGCCAGCAGCTTGGGGCAGGGGGGTAACACTGAAGCTTTCTTT | TRBJ1-1 | TRBV5-4 | - | TRBD1
CSAAGMAGGTGKLLF | TGCAGTGCGGCCGGGATGGCAGGGGGAACCGGGAAGCTGCTTTTT | TRBJ2-2 | TRBV20-1 | - | TRBD1
CSVETSGEGAKNIQYF | TGCAGCGTTGAAACGAGCGGTGAAGGAGCCAAAAACATTCAGTACTTC | TRBJ2-4 | TRBV29-1 | many | -
CASSFGGRWNTDTQYF | TGTGCCAGCAGCTTTGGTGGGAGGTGGAACACAGATACGCAGTATTTT | TRBJ2-3 | TRBV11-1 | - | -
CASGQSPGDNEQFF | TGCGCCAGTGGCCAATCCCCAGGGGACAATGAGCAGTTCTTC | TRBJ2-1 | TRBV4-1 | - | -
CSVEVGETQYF | TGCAGCGTTGAAGTAGGGGAGACCCAGTACTTC | TRBJ2-5 | TRBV29-1 | many | -
CASSTRPRGLNQPQHF | TGTGCCAGCAGCACCCGCCCAAGGGGGCTCAATCAGCCCCAGCATTTT | TRBJ1-5 | TRBV11-2 | - | TRBD1
CASSRRGTNSYNEQFF | TGTGCCAGCAGCCGACGGGGGACCAACTCCTACAATGAGCAGTTCTTC | TRBJ2-1 | TRBV7-9 | - | -
CPSSARTGVNEQYF | TGTCCCAGCAGCGCCCGGACAGGGGTGAACGAGCAGTACTTC | TRBJ2-7 | TRBV7-9 | - | TRBD1
CASSQDLRGQGSSYNSPLHF | TGCGCCAGCAGCCAAGATCTCCGAGGGCAGGGGTCGTCATATAATTCACCCCTCCACTTT | TRBJ1-6 | TRBV4-3 | - | -
CANSFPRTNGTKNIQYF | TGTGCCAACAGCTTTCCCCGGACTAACGGGACCAAAAACATTCAGTACTTC | TRBJ2-4 | TRBV11-1 | - | -
CASSEPSEQYF | TGTGCCAGCAGTGAGCCCTCCGAGCAGTACTTC | TRBJ2-7 | TRBV6-1 | many | -
CASSRLSGSNSNQPQHF | TGTGCCAGCAGCCGCCTTTCAGGGAGCAATAGCAATCAGCCCCAGCATTTT | TRBJ1-5 | TRBV12-3/TRBV12-4 | - | -
CASSRQGLYTDTQYF | TGTGCCAGCAGCCGACAGGGGCTATACACAGATACGCAGTATTTT | TRBJ2-3 | TRBV6-6 | many | TRBD1
CTSSHRAMTYEQYF | TGTACCAGCAGCCACAGGGCGATGACCTACGAGCAGTACTTC | TRBJ2-7 | TRBV5-5 | - | -
CASSTNGVGTQYF | TGTGCCAGCAGCACGAACGGGGTTGGGACCCAGTACTTC | TRBJ2-5 | TRBV6-6 | once | -
CASSPASGGSTDTQYF | TGCGCCAGCAGCCCGGCTAGCGGGGGTAGCACAGATACGCAGTATTTT | TRBJ2-3 | TRBV5-1 | - | TRBD2
CASSQRQSPQSSYEQYF | TGTGCCAGCAGTCAGCGACAGAGCCCCCAGAGCTCCTACGAGCAGTACTTC | TRBJ2-7 | TRBV6-5 | - | -
CASRIGGERHNEQFF | TGCGCCAGCAGGATCGGCGGGGAGCGGCACAATGAGCAGTTCTTC | TRBJ2-1 | TRBV5-1 | - | -
CASRPWGNQPQHF | TGTGCCAGCAGGCCATGGGGGAATCAGCCCCAGCATTTT | TRBJ1-5 | TRBV6-1 | many | -
CASSPRGGRAAIIQYF | TGTGCCAGCAGCCCGAGAGGAGGCAGGGCGGCGATCATTCAGTACTTC | TRBJ2-4 | TRBV11-2 | - | -
CASGLEAPVAEMNTQYF | TGTGCCAGCGGCTTAGAGGCCCCAGTGGCAGAGATGAATACGCAGTATTTT | TRBJ2-3 | TRBV11-2 | - | -
CATMGRYPTDTQYF | TGTGCCACGATGGGGCGGTACCCCACAGATACGCAGTATTTT | TRBJ2-3 | TRBV24-1 | - | -
CASSLLPSGSGEQFF | TGTGCCAGCAGCTTACTTCCTAGCGGGAGCGGTGAGCAGTTCTTC | TRBJ2-1 | TRBV13 | few | TRBD2
CASRRGFDMNTEAFF | TGTGCCAGCAGGAGGGGTTTCGACATGAACACTGAAGCTTTCTTT | TRBJ1-1 | TRBV28 | - | -
CAIRTGGNQPQHF | TGTGCCATCAGGACAGGGGGCAATCAGCCCCAGCATTTT | TRBJ1-5 | TRBV10-3 | many | TRBD1
CASSARTGGGLNTEAFF | TGTGCCAGCAGCGCGCGGACAGGGGGTGGGTTGAACACTGAAGCTTTCTTT | TRBJ1-1 | TRBV6-6 | - | TRBD1
CATSDWEDTQYF | TGTGCCACCAGTGATTGGGAAGATACGCAGTATTTT | TRBJ2-3 | TRBV24-1 | - | -